The 27 T cell receptor beta chains listed next were all sequenced from one sample in a study of CD8+CD57+ T cells in acquired aplastic anemia. Investigators profiled TCR beta VDJ and CDR3 from genomic DNA template. TCRdb redid the calling of the reads with MiXCR, one entry per CDR3 protein. The sample consists of around 500,000 distinct CDR3 sequences, approximately 33% of them appearing once. The patients chosen for sequencing had shown expansion of CD8+CD57+ cells (detected by flow cytometry). The sample comprised sorted CD4+, CD8+, or CD8+CD57+ T cells (not recorded which) from PBMCs. Source of these receptors: a human donor with aplastic anemia.

The table lists this clonotype with many counts. The chain is built from TRBV5-1 and TRBJ2-7; TRBD2 aligns across 10 bases. The CDR3 has 16 residues. V lost 3 bases and J lost 5; bases outside the gene matches: 11. Germline assignment: CDR1 SGHRS and CDR2 YFSETQ. The chain's CDR3 is CASSSSGRAISDEQYF. The CDR3 nucleotides read TGCGCCAGCAGCTCGAGCGGGAGGGCCATTTCCGACGAGCAGTACTTC.

There are many counts of this clonotype. The V and J genes are TRBV15 and TRBJ1-3, with no clear D. The CDR3 length is 13 residues. V lost 3 bases and J lost 7, with 10 bases in between. Germline V gene data show CDR1 as LNHNV and CDR2 as YYDKDF (reference sequence). As DNA, the CDR3 is TGTGCCACCAGCAGGGACCTGTCGAACACCATATATTTT. Amino acids: CATSRDLSNTIYF.

The V call is TRBV13, the J call TRBJ1-6, with D perhaps matching TRBD1 (6 bases). The ends were cut back, 5 bases at V and 5 bases at J, with 16 bases in the middle. This CDR3 has 16 amino acids. The germline gives CDR1 PRHDT, CDR2 FYEKMQ (reference sequence). The CDR3 here is CASSPGQRPHNSPLHF. As DNA, the CDR3 is TGTGCCAGCAGCCCTGGACAGCGGCCACATAATTCACCCCTCCACTTT.

This clonotype came up many times. The junction shows a germline mismatch at one end, possibly a read error. The rearrangement uses TRBV10-3 and TRBJ1-5; maybe TRBD1 (5 bases). Germline-derived CDR1 and CDR2 are ENHRY and SYGVKD. The CDR3 contains 14 residues. The CDR3 bases are TGTGCCAGCAGTCCAGGGTTTAGCAATCAGCCCCAGCATTTT. It specifies CASSPGFSNQPQHF.

The CDR3 sequence is CASSFGRPSSYNSPLHF. CDR3 sequence (DNA): TGTGCCAGCAGTTTTGGCAGGCCGAGCTCCTATAATTCACCCCTCCACTTT. The genes are TRBV27 and TRBJ1-6, with D uncertain. Germline lookup yields CDR1 MNHEY and CDR2 SMNVEV (reference sequence). This CDR3 comprises 17 residues. The germline V and J ends were trimmed by 3 bases and 0 bases, with 12 bases remaining between them.

The CDR3, as DNA: TGTGCCAGCAGTGATTTGGATAGGGATCAGCCCCAGCATTTT. It translates to CASSDLDRDQPQHF. This sequence joins TRBV2 and TRBJ1-5, with D hard to call. The germline V and J ends were trimmed by 3 bases and 5 bases, with 11 bases remaining between them. This CDR3 comprises 14 residues. The germline V gene encodes CDR1 SNHLY and CDR2 FYNNEI.

This clonotype was counted many times. The rearrangement joins TRBV29-1 to TRBJ2-1, with 8 bases lining up with TRBD2. V was clipped by 3 bases and J by 5 bases; unmatched bases: 3. This CDR3 has 13 residues. Looked up from germline, CDR1 is SQVTM and CDR2 is ANQGSEA. The CDR3 is CSVERGAHNEQFF. As DNA, the CDR3 is TGCAGCGTTGAGCGGGGGGCCCACAATGAGCAGTTCTTC.

The chain has TRBV15 and TRBJ1-2; 10 bases agree with TRBD1. V dropped 3 bases and J dropped 7; count of bases not matched to a gene: 5. This CDR3 comprises 14 residues. The germline V gene encodes CDR1 LNHNV and CDR2 YYDKDF (reference sequence). The DNA for the CDR3 is TGTGCCACCAGCAGTAGGACAGGGGGTGCTGGCTACACCTTC. Its protein product is CATSSRTGGAGYTF.

Points on this clonotype: Germline and junction disagree at one end, which may indicate a read error. The chain links TRBV3-1 to TRBJ1-6, with unresolved D. This CDR3 is 16 amino acids long. Looked up from germline, CDR1 is LGHDT and CDR2 is YNNKEL (reference sequence). The CDR3 protein is CASGQADYTYNSPLHF. Written as DNA, the CDR3 is TGTGCCAGCGGCCAGGCGGACTACACCTATAATTCACCCCTCCACTTT.

To note about this clonotype: Being one base from a much bigger clone, this may be a read error. V gene TRBV7-6 combines with J gene TRBJ1-4; maybe TRBD1 (5 bases). V lost 8 bases and J 7 bases, leaving 17 bases between the germline ends. CDR1 is SGHVS, CDR2 FNYEAQ, per germline. The CDR3 has 14 amino acids. The CDR3 DNA is TGTGCCAGCGGCCTATCGCAGGGTATTGAAAAACTGTTTTTT. It specifies CASGLSQGIEKLFF.

Points on this clonotype: This may stem from a read error, because a much larger clone lies one nucleotide away. CDR3 bases: TGTGCCAGCAGCTTGATAGGGGCTAGAGGCTGCACCTTC. It codes for CASSLIGARGCTF. V usage is TRBV7-9 and J usage is TRBJ1-2; D may be TRBD1 (5 bases). Germline values: CDR1 SEHNR, CDR2 FQNEAQ (reference sequence). The CDR3 is 13 amino acids.

V gene TRBV25-1 combines with J gene TRBJ1-6; D is perhaps TRBD1 (6 bases). The germline V gene has CDR1 MGHDK and CDR2 SYGVNS. The ends were cut back, 2 bases at V and 7 bases at J, with 15 bases in the middle. The CDR3 extends over 16 amino acids. The CDR3 DNA is TGTGCCAGCAGTGAACCGGACAGATCATACAATTCACCCCTCCACTTT. It is translated as CASSEPDRSYNSPLHF.

This clonotype was counted between two and nine times. This chain links TRBV6-5 with TRBJ1-6; 7 nucleotides align to TRBD1. Looked up from germline, CDR1 is MNHEY and CDR2 is SVGAGI. This CDR3 spans 16 amino acids. With 5 bases clipped from V and 7 bases from J, the junction kept 11 bases outside the gene matches. As DNA, the CDR3 is TGTGCCAGCAGTCACAGGACAGGATATAGCAATTCACCCCTCCACTTT. It is translated as CASSHRTGYSNSPLHF.

This clonotype was seen a handful of times. The genes are TRBV20-1 and TRBJ1-5; D is unclear. Trimming took 4 bases from V and 5 from J, leaving 12 bases between them. The CDR3 is 13 residues long. Per germline, CDR1 DFQATT and CDR2 SNEGSKA (reference sequence). CDR3 bases: TGCAGTGCTATTCAATCAACGGATCAGCCCCAGCATTTT. It specifies CSAIQSTDQPQHF.

This sequence joins TRBV10-3 and TRBJ1-2; weak D call: TRBD1 (5 bases). The CDR3 length is 14 residues. Germline V gives CDR1 ENHRY, CDR2 SYGVKD. The ends were cut back, 4 bases at V and 4 bases at J, with 13 bases in the middle. In nucleotides, the CDR3 is TGTGCCATCAGTGGTGGCAGGGAAGGCTATGGCTACACCTTC. Amino acids: CAISGGREGYGYTF.

This rearrangement joins TRBV6-2 or TRBV6-3 to TRBJ2-7; 7 bases fit TRBD1. CDR1 and CDR2 from the germline V gene are MNHEY and SVGEGT. With V trimmed by 2 bases and J by 6 bases, 7 bases remained unmatched. The CDR3 has 14 amino acids. The DNA of the CDR3 is TGTGCCAGCAGTTACAAACAGGGGAATGGCGAGCAGTACTTC. This translates into CASSYKQGNGEQYF.

This clonotype was seen only a few times. The rearrangement uses TRBV7-9 and TRBJ1-6; D unclear. V lost 5 bases and J lost 8, with 10 bases in between. Germline-derived CDR1 and CDR2 are SEHNR and FQNEAQ (reference sequence). This CDR3 is built from 13 residues. CDR3 sequence reads: CASSPGGYSPLHF. The CDR3 nucleotides are TGTGCCAGCAGCCCTGGTGGATATTCACCCCTCCACTTT. Based on the CDR3 plus reference TRBV7-9 and TRBJ1-6, the full variable domain is DTGVSQNPRHKITKRGQNVTFRCDPISEHNRLYWYRQTLGQGPEFLTYFQNEAQLEKSRLLSDRFSAERPKGSFSTLEIQRTEQGDSAMYLCASSPGGYSPLHFGNGTRLTVT.

Many counts were recorded for this clonotype. The chain joins TRBV25-1 to TRBJ2-2; tentatively, D is TRBD2 (6 bases). The CDR3 spans 16 residues. The V end lost 6 bases, the J end lost 3 bases, and 17 bases lay between the germline ends. Germline CDR1 MGHDK, CDR2 SYGVNS. For the CDR3, the DNA is TGTGCCAGCAGGGACGGCGGTTCGGGGGACACCGGGGAGCTGTTTTTT. Its protein product is CASRDGGSGDTGELFF. Full variable domain (remainder filled in from reference TRBV25-1 and TRBJ2-2): EADIYQTPRYLVIGTGKKITLECSQTMGHDKMYWYQQDPGMELHLIHYSYGVNSTEKGDLSSESTVSRIRTEHFPLTLESARPSHTSQYLCASRDGGSGDTGELFFGEGSRLTVL.

This clonotype was seen only a few times. A much larger clone lies a single base off, so this may be a read error. The V call is TRBV24-1, the J call TRBJ2-1; unclear D gene. The CDR3 loop spans 13 amino acids. Germline values: CDR1 KGHDR, CDR2 SFDVKD. The CDR3 DNA is TGTGCCGCCAGTGAAAAACCAGCCAATGAGCAGTTCTTC. This sequence encodes CAASEKPANEQFF.

This clonotype was recorded many times. The chain is built from TRBV29-1 and TRBJ2-7; 10 bases map to TRBD2. Trimming took 7 bases from V and 1 from J; bases not matched to a gene: 10. This CDR3 is 15 amino acids long. CDR1 SQVTM and CDR2 ANQGSEA come from the germline V gene. The CDR3 region has the DNA TGCAGCGCTAACCAGCGGACTAGCGGATCCTACGAGCAGTACTTC. Protein: CSANQRTSGSYEQYF.

This clonotype has just a few counts. The CDR3 spells CASSRGGRAESKLFF. The CDR3 region has the DNA TGTGCCAGCAGTCGTGGGGGGCGGGCTGAGAGCAAACTGTTTTTT. The V call is TRBV9, the J call TRBJ1-4, with D possibly matching TRBD1 (6 bases). Trimming removed 5 bases at V and 11 bases at J, with 22 bases between. Germline lookup yields CDR1 SGDLS and CDR2 YYNGEE. The CDR3 is 15 amino acids.

CDR3 nucleotide sequence: TGTGCCAGCAGCTGGTGGAAATTGTACTATGGCTACACCTTC. Translated, it gives CASSWWKLYYGYTF. The chain employs TRBV7-8 and TRBJ1-2, with D unclear. Germline CDR1 and CDR2: SGHVS and FQNEAQ. Trimming took 4 bases from V and 3 from J, leaving 12 bases between them. This CDR3 region has 14 residues.

This CDR3 reads CASRTPPDTQYF. The CDR3 bases are TGTGCCAGCAGGACCCCCCCAGATACGCAGTATTTT. The chain has TRBV2 and TRBJ2-3; D is unclear. This CDR3 is built from 12 residues. The V end was cut by 6 bases, the J end by 4 bases, with 8 bases between. Germline V gene sequence: CDR1 SNHLY, CDR2 FYNNEI.

The rearrangement uses TRBV5-6 and TRBJ1-2; no clear D. This CDR3 has 13 residues. CDR1 is SGHDT, CDR2 YYEEEE, per germline. V lost 3 bases to trimming and J lost 5 bases, with 11 bases between them. CDR3 nucleotide sequence: TGTGCCAGCAGCTCAACAGTGGGGTATGGCTACACCTTC. It codes for CASSSTVGYGYTF.

The chain employs TRBV19 and TRBJ1-2, with D maybe TRBD1 (6 bases). The CDR3 loop spans 13 amino acids. Trimming shortened V by 7 bases and J by 2 bases, and 11 bases separated the two germline ends. Germline V lookup: CDR1 LNHDA, CDR2 SQIVND (reference sequence). Here the CDR3 reads CASKGGRNYGYTF. CDR3 bases: TGTGCCAGTAAGGGGGGACGGAACTATGGCTACACCTTC.

This clonotype appeared a few times. This chain joins TRBV6-4 and TRBJ2-3, with D perhaps matching TRBD1 (5 bases). Trimming removed 1 base at V and 2 bases at J, with 13 bases between. Germline V gene data show CDR1 as MRHNA and CDR2 as SNTAGT. This CDR3 comprises 16 residues. CDR3 sequence (DNA): TGTGCCAGCAGTGACTTTAGGACAAAAAACACAGATACGCAGTATTTT. Translating gives CASSDFRTKNTDTQYF.

This chain links TRBV2 with TRBJ2-7; a possible D gene is TRBD2 (6 bases). The germline V and J ends were trimmed by 6 bases and 6 bases, with 21 bases remaining between them. This CDR3 region has 15 residues. The germline CDR1 and CDR2 sequences are SNHLY and FYNNEI. CDR3 protein: CASRDPPGASLEQYF. Here the CDR3 DNA reads TGTGCCAGCAGAGACCCCCCGGGAGCCTCTCTCGAGCAGTACTTC.